The rows below give T cell receptor beta chains drawn from one sample of a study of T-cell memory formation after mild COVID-19. Each CDR3 protein is one row after TCRdb ran MiXCR on the 5' RACE reads. The sample contains approximately 65,000 distinct CDR3 sequences, 16% of which appear only once. Sequences were obtained from PBMCs or a T cell subset sorted from them (not recorded which). These receptors were collected from an adult woman who had mild COVID-19 (a few samples of this study predate the infection). Cell type and time point are not known. Each CDR3 is given with its conserved first and last residue. The D gene is left open where the match is weak. Where a row states a size, it is once, few, many or the class of an expanded clone; other rows omit it.

V,size,J,D,DNA,CDR3
TRBV7-3,few,TRBJ2-1,-,TGTGCCAGCGGCTGGACTCTCAATGAGCAGTTCTTC,CASGWTLNEQFF
TRBV7-2,-,TRBJ2-1,TRBD2,TGTGCCAGCAGCCCCAAGCTAGCGGGAGGGCCTAATGAGCAGTTCTTC,CASSPKLAGGPNEQFF
TRBV29-1,few,TRBJ2-1,TRBD1,TGCAGCGTGGAGGGCAGGGGGCACTACAATGAGCAGTTCTTC,CSVEGRGHYNEQFF
TRBV29-1,few,TRBJ2-2,-,TGCAGCGTTGCCCTCAGGAGGGACACCGGGGAGCTGTTTTTT,CSVALRRDTGELFF
TRBV7-2,few,TRBJ2-2,-,TGTGCCAGCAGCCCCCCCGCCAGGCTCAACACCGGGGAGCTGTTTTTT,CASSPPARLNTGELFF
TRBV27,few,TRBJ2-3,TRBD1,TGTGCCAGCAGTCCTTACAGGGGGCTTACAGATACGCAGTATTTT,CASSPYRGLTDTQYF
TRBV2,many,TRBJ2-1,TRBD2,TGTGCCAGTCGCGCGGGGGACAATGAGCAGTTCTTC,CASRAGDNEQFF
TRBV4-3,few,TRBJ2-7,-,TGCGCCAGCAGCCAAGTCTTCGGACTATGGAGGGAGTCGTACGAGCAGTACTTC,CASSQVFGLWRESYEQYF
TRBV20-1,-,TRBJ1-2,-,TGCAGTGCTAGAGATCCCACAGGGAACTATGGCTACACCTTC,CSARDPTGNYGYTF
TRBV5-1,many,TRBJ1-4,-,TGCGCCAGCAGCTTGCTTGGACAGCCAGTTGAAAAACTGTTTTTT,CASSLLGQPVEKLFF
TRBV12-3/TRBV12-4,few,TRBJ2-3,TRBD1,TGTGCCAGCAGAGACAGGGTTGACACAGATACGCAGTATTTT,CASRDRVDTDTQYF
TRBV6-2/TRBV6-3,few,TRBJ2-7,-,TGTGCCAGCAGTTATGGGCAGAACTACGAGCAGTACTTC,CASSYGQNYEQYF
TRBV29-1,-,TRBJ2-7,TRBD1,TGCAGCGTTGACCTGACAGGGGGCGGCGAGCAGTACTTC,CSVDLTGGGEQYF
TRBV7-9,few,TRBJ2-7,-,TGTGCCAGCAGCTTCTGGGGTGAAGAGCAGTACTTC,CASSFWGEEQYF
TRBV6-6,-,TRBJ1-1,-,TGTGCCAGCAGGACGGACGTCGGAGGGGCTTTCTTT,CASRTDVGGAFF
TRBV7-9,few,TRBJ2-7,TRBD2,TGTGCCAGCAGCTCTGATGGACTAGCGGGATACTACGAGCAGTACTTC,CASSSDGLAGYYEQYF
TRBV29-1,few,TRBJ2-7,-,TGCAGCGTTGAAGGGCAGGGAGGCTACGAGCAGTACTTC,CSVEGQGGYEQYF
TRBV29-1,-,TRBJ2-4,-,TGCAGCGTTGAAGATATGGCCGGGAAAAACATTCAGTACTTC,CSVEDMAGKNIQYF
TRBV5-1,-,TRBJ2-7,TRBD1,TGCGCCAGCAGCTTAGGATGGGAACAGGGGTTACGATCCTACGAGCAGTACTTC,CASSLGWEQGLRSYEQYF
TRBV9,-,TRBJ2-1,-,TGTGCCAGCAGCCCGGGGCTAGTCAACAATGAGCAGTTCTTC,CASSPGLVNNEQFF